There are a few counts of the clone carrying this T cell receptor beta chain. Antigen unknown. TCRdb re-called the 5' RACE reads through MiXCR, storing one row per CDR3 protein. The profile shows 300,000 to 400,000 distinct CDR3 sequences, 8.7% of them singletons. This sample stems from a study of T cells after yellow fever vaccination. Study findings and constraints: Primary-vaccination clones mostly resurfaced post-booster (about 96% CD4, 85% to 90% CD8). Abundant clonotypes from the bulk population could get into FACS-sorted repertoires as contaminants.

Germline CDR1 reads LGHNA; CDR2 reads YNFKEQ. This CDR3 has 15 amino acids. The ends lost 4 bases at V and 5 bases at J; junction bases unmatched: 7. The sample was PBMCs, taken on the day of the first yellow fever vaccination. The sequence derives from a man aged 18-30 years who received the YFV17D yellow fever vaccine. This rearrangement joins TRBV4-2 to TRBJ2-7; TRBD2 matches at 11 bases. The CDR3 reads CASSRATSGDDEQYF. DNA of the CDR3: TGTGCCAGCAGCCGAGCGACTAGCGGGGACGACGAGCAGTACTTC.